The TCR beta chain described here comes from a study of monozygotic twins with inflammatory bowel disease. Looked up from germline, CDR1 is SQVTM and CDR2 is ANQGSEA. The CDR3 sequence is 15 residues long. Following a re-call of the 5' RACE reads, TCRdb has one entry per CDR3 protein and lacks DNA. In total, the table holds nearly 450,000 distinct CDR3 sequences. The sequence was obtained from a human donor with ulcerative colitis or Crohn's disease, or a healthy co-twin of an affected twin (not recorded which). Source material: blood. This chain uses TRBV29-1 with TRBJ2-3; no DNA is available, so the TRBD1 call from TCRdb remains unchecked. The CDR3 sequence is CSVEGQGDSTDTQYF.